This TCR beta chain was captured in a study of cytomegalovirus exposure and HLA in healthy donors. In the study overall: Caucasian-associated ancestry cluster membership applied to 75% to 85% of nearly 400 genotyped donors.

General study results and limits: The majority of TCR sequences were rare, yet some public TCRs appeared in many donors.

The CDR3 sequence is 14 residues long. V dropped 0 bases and J dropped 3 bases, with 8 bases sitting between them. Germline assignment: CDR1 GTSNPN and CDR2 SVGIG (reference sequence). The PCR made use of 60 Vbeta and 13 Jbeta primers. In the source study's methods: A later analysis counted 70 million to 85 million unique TCR beta chains, some 11 million shared. The table came from immunoSEQ multiplex PCR; TCRdb's copy has only in-frame clones and leaves some out. That table furnishes V, J and clone size, whereas the DNA furnished D and trimming. This repertoire shows 200,000 to 250,000 clones, almost 85% found once; its top ten account for 0.55% to 0.7%. With regard to this clone: Its antigen is not identified.

The receptor was isolated from a woman aged 40 to 55 in good health and CMV-seronegative. The chain joins TRBV30 to TRBJ1-4; no definite D call. The sample was PBMCs. The CDR3 coding sequence is TGTGCCTGGAGTGTCGTGACTCCTAATGAAAAACTGTTTTTT. Residues: CAWSVVTPNEKLFF.